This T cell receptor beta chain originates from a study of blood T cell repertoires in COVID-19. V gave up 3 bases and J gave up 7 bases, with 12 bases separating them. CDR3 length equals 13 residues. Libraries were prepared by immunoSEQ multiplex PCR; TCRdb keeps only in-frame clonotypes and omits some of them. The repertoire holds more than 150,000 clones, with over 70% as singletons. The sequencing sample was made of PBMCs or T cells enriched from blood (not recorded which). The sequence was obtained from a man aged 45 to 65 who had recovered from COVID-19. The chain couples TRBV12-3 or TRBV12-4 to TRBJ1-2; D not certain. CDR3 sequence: CASSLPGISGYTF. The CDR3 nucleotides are TGTGCCAGCAGTTTGCCCGGGATCTCTGGCTACACCTTC.